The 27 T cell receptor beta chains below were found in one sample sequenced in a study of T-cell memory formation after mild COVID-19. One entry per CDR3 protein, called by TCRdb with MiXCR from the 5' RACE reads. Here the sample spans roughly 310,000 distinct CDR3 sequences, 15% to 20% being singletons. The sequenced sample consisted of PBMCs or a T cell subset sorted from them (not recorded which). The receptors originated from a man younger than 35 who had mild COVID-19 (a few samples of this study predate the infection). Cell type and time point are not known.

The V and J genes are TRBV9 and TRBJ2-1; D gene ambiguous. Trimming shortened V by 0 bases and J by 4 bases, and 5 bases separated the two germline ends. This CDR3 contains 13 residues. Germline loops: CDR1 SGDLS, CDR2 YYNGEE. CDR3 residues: CASSVAPYNEQFF. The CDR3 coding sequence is TGTGCCAGCAGCGTAGCGCCTTACAATGAGCAGTTCTTC.

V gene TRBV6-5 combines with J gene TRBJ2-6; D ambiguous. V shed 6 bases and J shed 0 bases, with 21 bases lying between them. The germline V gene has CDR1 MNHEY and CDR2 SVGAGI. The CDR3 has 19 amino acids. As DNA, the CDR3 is TGTGCCAGCAGCCGCCTGGGCGCAGCCTTCCCCTCTGGGGCCAACGTCCTGACTTTC. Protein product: CASSRLGAAFPSGANVLTF.

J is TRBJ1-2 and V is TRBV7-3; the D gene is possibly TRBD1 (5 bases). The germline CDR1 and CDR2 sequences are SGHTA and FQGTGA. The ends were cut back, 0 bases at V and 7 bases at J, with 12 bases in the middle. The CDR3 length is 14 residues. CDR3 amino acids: CASSLTSGDGGYTF. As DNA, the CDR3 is TGTGCCAGCAGCTTAACGTCGGGGGATGGTGGCTACACCTTC.

The CDR3 coding sequence is TGTGCCAGCAGGCGCAGGGGTGGGTCGAACACCGGGGAGCTGTTTTTT. Translated, it gives CASRRRGGSNTGELFF. The rearrangement joins TRBV5-8 to TRBJ2-2; possible D gene TRBD1, 6 bases. V was pared by 5 bases and J by 0 bases, with 14 bases between. Germline assignment: CDR1 SGHTS and CDR2 YDEGEE. The CDR3 contains 16 residues. Supplemented by reference TRBV5-8 and TRBJ2-2, the full variable domain reads EAGVTQSPTHLIKTRGQQATLRCSPISGHTSVYWYQQALGLGLQFLLWYDEGEERNRGNFPPRFSGRQFPNYSSELNVNALELEDSALYLCASRRRGGSNTGELFFGEGSRLTVL.

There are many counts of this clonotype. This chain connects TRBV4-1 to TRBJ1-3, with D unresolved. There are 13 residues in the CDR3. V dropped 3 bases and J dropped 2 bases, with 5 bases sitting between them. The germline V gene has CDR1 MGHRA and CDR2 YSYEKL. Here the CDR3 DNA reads TGCGCCAGCAGCCACCAGGCTGGAAACACCATATATTTT. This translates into CASSHQAGNTIYF.

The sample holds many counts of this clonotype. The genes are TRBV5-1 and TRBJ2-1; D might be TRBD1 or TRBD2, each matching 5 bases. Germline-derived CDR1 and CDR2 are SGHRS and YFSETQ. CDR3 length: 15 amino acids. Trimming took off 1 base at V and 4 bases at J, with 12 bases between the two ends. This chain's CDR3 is CASSLTGPFYNEQFF. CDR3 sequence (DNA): TGCGCCAGCAGCTTGACGGGACCCTTTTACAATGAGCAGTTCTTC. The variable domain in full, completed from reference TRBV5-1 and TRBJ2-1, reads KAGVTQTPRYLIKTRGQQVTLSCSPISGHRSVSWYQQTPGQGLQFLFEYFSETQRNKGNFPGRFSGRQFSNSRSEMNVSTLELGDSALYLCASSLTGPFYNEQFFGPGTRLTVL.

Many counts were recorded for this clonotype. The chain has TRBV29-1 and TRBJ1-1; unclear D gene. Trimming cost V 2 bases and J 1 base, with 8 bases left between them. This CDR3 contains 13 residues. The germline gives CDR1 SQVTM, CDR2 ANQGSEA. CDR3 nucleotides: TGCAGCGTTGAAAAACCGGAGAACACTGAAGCTTTCTTT. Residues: CSVEKPENTEAFF.

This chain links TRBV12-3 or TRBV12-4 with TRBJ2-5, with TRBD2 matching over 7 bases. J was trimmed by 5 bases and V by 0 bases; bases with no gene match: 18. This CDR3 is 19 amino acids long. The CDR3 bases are TGTGCCAGCAGTTTAGCGTTAATGGCGGGGGTCGTCCAGCGGGAGACCCAGTACTTC. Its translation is CASSLALMAGVVQRETQYF.

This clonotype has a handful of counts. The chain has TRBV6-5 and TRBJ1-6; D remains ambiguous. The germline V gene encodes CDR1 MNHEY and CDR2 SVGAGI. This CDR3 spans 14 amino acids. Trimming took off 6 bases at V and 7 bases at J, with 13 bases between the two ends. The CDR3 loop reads CASRWGTANSPLHF. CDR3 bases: TGTGCCAGCAGGTGGGGAACTGCGAATTCACCCCTCCACTTT.

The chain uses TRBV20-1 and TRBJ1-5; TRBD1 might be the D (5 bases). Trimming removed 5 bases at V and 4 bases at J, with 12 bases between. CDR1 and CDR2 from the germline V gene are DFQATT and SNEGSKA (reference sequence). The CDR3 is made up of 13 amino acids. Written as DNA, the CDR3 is TGCAGTGCTGGGAGGGGCCTGAATCAGCCCCAGCATTTT. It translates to CSAGRGLNQPQHF.

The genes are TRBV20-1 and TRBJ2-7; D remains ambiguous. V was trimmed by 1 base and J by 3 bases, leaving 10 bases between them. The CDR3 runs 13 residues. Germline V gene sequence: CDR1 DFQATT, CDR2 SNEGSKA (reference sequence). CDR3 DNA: TGCAGTGCTAGAGGGCAGCTAGACTACGAGCAGTACTTC. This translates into CSARGQLDYEQYF.

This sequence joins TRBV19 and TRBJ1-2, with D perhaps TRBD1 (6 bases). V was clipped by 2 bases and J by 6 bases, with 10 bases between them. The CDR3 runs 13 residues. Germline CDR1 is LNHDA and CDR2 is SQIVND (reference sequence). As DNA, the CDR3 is TGTGCCAGTAGTATACGAACAGGGAATGGCTACACCTTC. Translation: CASSIRTGNGYTF.

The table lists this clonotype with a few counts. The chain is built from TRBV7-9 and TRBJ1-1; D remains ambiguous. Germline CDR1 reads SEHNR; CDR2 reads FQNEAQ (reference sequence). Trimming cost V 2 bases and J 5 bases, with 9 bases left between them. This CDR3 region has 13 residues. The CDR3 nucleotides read TGTGCCAGCAGCTTACAGGAGAGGACTGAAGCTTTCTTT. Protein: CASSLQERTEAFF.

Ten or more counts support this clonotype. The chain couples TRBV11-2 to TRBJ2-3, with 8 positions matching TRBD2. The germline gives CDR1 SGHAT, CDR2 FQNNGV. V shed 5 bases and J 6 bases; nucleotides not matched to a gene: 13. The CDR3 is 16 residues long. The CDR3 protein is CASSAGPRGVLDTQYF. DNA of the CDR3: TGTGCCAGCAGCGCAGGCCCGCGGGGGGTTTTGGATACGCAGTATTTT.

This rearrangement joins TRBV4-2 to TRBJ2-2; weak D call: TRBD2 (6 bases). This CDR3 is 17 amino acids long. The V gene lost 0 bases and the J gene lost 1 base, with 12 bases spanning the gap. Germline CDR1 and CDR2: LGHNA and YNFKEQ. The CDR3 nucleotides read TGTGCCAGCAGCCAAGATTGGTACGGGGGGAACACCGGGGAGCTGTTTTTT. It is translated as CASSQDWYGGNTGELFF.

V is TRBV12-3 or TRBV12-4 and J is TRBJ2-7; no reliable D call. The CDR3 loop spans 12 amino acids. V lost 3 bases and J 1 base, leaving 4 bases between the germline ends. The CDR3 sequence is CASSFESYEQYF. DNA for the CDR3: TGTGCCAGCAGTTTCGAATCCTACGAGCAGTACTTC.

CDR3 nucleotide sequence: TGTGCCAGCAGTGAAGGCCACCGGGGGACCTACGAGCAGTACTTC. Amino acids: CASSEGHRGTYEQYF. This chain connects TRBV2 to TRBJ2-7; tentative D call: TRBD2 (6 bases). Germline V gene lookup returns CDR1 SNHLY and CDR2 FYNNEI. Trimming removed 1 base at V and 2 bases at J, with 12 bases between. The CDR3 length is 15 residues.

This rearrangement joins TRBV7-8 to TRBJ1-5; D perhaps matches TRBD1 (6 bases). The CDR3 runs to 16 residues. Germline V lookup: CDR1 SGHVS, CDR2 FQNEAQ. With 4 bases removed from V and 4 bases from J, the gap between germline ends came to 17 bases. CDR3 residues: CASSSGYRVRNQPQHF. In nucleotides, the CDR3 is TGTGCCAGCAGCTCAGGCTACAGGGTCCGAAATCAGCCCCAGCATTTT.

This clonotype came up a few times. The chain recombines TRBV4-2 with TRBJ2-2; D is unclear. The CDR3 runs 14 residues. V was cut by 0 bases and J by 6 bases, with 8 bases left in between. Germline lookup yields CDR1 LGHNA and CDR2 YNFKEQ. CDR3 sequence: CASSQDRIAGELFF. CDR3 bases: TGTGCCAGCAGCCAAGACAGGATTGCCGGGGAGCTGTTTTTT.

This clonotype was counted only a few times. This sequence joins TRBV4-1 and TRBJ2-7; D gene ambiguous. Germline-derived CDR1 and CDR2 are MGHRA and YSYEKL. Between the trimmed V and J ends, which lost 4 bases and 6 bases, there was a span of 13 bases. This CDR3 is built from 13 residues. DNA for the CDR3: TGCGCCAGCAGCCTCCAAGAATACGGCGAGCAGTACTTC. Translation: CASSLQEYGEQYF.

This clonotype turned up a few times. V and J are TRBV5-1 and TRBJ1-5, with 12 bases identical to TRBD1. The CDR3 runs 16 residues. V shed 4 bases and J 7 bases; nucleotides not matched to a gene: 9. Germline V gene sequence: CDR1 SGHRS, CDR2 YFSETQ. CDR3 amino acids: CASSPGTGGALQPQHF. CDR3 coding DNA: TGCGCCAGCAGCCCTGGGACAGGGGGCGCGTTGCAGCCCCAGCATTTT.

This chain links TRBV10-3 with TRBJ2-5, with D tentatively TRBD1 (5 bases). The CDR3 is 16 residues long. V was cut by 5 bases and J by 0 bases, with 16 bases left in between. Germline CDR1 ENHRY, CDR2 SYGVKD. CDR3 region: CAISPRGNDYQETQYF. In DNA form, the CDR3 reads TGTGCCATCAGTCCAAGGGGAAACGATTACCAAGAGACCCAGTACTTC.

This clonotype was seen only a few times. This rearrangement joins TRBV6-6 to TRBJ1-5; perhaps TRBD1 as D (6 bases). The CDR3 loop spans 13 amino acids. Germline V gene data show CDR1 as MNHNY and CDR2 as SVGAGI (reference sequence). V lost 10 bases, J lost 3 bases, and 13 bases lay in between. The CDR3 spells CATQGHFNQPQHF. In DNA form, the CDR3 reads TGTGCCACCCAGGGACACTTCAATCAGCCCCAGCATTTT.

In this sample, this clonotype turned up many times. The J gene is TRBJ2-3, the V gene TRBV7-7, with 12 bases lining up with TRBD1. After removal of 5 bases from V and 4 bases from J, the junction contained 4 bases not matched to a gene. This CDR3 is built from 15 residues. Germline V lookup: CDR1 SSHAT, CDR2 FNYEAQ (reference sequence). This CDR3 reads CASSLGTGGADTQYF. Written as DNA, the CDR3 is TGTGCCAGCAGCCTAGGGACAGGGGGCGCAGATACGCAGTATTTT.

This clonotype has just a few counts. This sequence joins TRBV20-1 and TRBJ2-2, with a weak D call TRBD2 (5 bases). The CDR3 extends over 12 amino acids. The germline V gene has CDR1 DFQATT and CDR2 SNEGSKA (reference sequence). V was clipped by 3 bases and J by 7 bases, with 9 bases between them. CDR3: CSARRGLGELFF. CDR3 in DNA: TGCAGTGCTAGGAGAGGGCTCGGGGAGCTGTTTTTT.

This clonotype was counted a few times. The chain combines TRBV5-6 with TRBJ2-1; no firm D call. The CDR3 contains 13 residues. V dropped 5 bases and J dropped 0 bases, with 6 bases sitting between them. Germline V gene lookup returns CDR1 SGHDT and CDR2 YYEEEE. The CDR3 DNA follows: TGTGCCAGCAGGCCAGTCTCCTACAATGAGCAGTTCTTC. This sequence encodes CASRPVSYNEQFF.

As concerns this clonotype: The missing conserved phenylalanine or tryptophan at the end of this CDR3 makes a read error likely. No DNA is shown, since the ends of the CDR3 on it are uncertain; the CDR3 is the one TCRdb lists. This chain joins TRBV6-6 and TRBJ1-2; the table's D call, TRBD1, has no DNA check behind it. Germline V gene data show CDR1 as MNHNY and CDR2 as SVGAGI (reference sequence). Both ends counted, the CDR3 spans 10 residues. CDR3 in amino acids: CDSSYGTLVL.